These 18 T cell receptor beta chains were sequenced from one sample in a study of stem cell transplantation in POMP-related autoinflammatory disease. Data came from immunoSEQ multiplex PCR; TCRdb stores just in-frame clones and leaves some out. The table shows approximately 30,000 clones, with around 88% occurring only once. The input for sequencing was CD4+ T cells from PBMCs, taken before stem cell transplantation. The receptors shown here come from a human donor with POMP-related autoinflammation and immune dysregulation (PRAID).

In its sample, this clone was seen once. The V and J genes are TRBV5-1 and TRBJ2-5; D is uncertain. The CDR3 totals 14 residues. Germline lookup yields CDR1 SGHRS and CDR2 YFSETQ. Trimming left V 3 bases short and J 5 bases short, with 14 bases between. CDR3 sequence reads: CASSSDRLLETQYF. CDR3 DNA: TGCGCCAGCAGCTCGGACCGGCTGCTGGAGACCCAGTACTTC.

This clone was seen just once. The chain joins TRBV11-2 to TRBJ1-4; TRBD1 matches 12 bases. The CDR3 extends over 14 amino acids. CDR1 SGHAT and CDR2 FQNNGV come from the germline V gene. Losses at the gene ends were 5 bases for V and 7 bases for J; bases not matched to a gene: 2. CDR3 nucleotides: TGTGCCAGCAGCCGGGACAGGGGGCCTGAAAAACTGTTTTTT. It specifies CASSRDRGPEKLFF.

This chain uses TRBV5-5 with TRBJ2-1; TRBD2 agrees at 11 bases. Germline CDR1 reads SGHKS; CDR2 reads YYEKEE (reference sequence). The CDR3 spans 19 residues. Germline trimming cut 5 bases from V and 1 base from J; bases unmatched to any gene: 14. The CDR3 here is CASRISSGRALGSYNEQFF. The CDR3 DNA reads TGTGCCAGCAGAATTAGTAGCGGGAGGGCCCTCGGGTCCTACAATGAGCAGTTCTTC. Supplemented by reference TRBV5-5 and TRBJ2-1, the full variable domain reads DAGVTQSPTHLIKTRGQQVTLRCSPISGHKSVSWYQQVLGQGPQFIFQYYEKEERGRGNFPDRFSARQFPNYSSELNVNALLLGDSALYLCASRISSGRALGSYNEQFFGPGTRLTVL.

V and J are TRBV5-1 and TRBJ2-7; 8 bases line up with TRBD1. Germline CDR1 is SGHRS and CDR2 is YFSETQ. The CDR3 spans 16 residues. With 4 bases clipped from V and 3 bases from J, the junction kept 12 bases outside the gene matches. CDR3 protein: CASSPAGGAVIYEQYF. The CDR3 nucleotides are TGCGCCAGCAGCCCGGCAGGGGGCGCGGTAATCTACGAGCAGTACTTC.

The V gene is TRBV11-2, the J gene TRBJ2-2; possibly TRBD2 for D (6 bases). Deletions cut 4 bases from V and 6 bases from J, with 12 bases between. From germline, CDR1 is SGHAT and CDR2 FQNNGV. CDR3 length: 14 residues. The CDR3 protein is CASSSRDLAGELFF. The DNA of the CDR3 is TGTGCCAGCAGCTCCCGGGACTTGGCCGGGGAGCTGTTTTTT.

V is TRBV2 and J is TRBJ2-7; 8 positions match TRBD1. V was clipped by 6 bases and J by 5 bases; unmatched bases: 6. The CDR3 has 13 amino acids. The germline CDR1 and CDR2 sequences are SNHLY and FYNNEI. CDR3 nucleotides: TGTGCCAGCAGCTGGACAGGGACAAACGAGCAGTACTTC. Protein sequence: CASSWTGTNEQYF. The whole variable domain, remainder taken from reference TRBV2 and TRBJ2-7, is EPEVTQTPSHQVTQMGQEVILRCVPISNHLYFYWYRQILGQKVEFLVSFYNNEISEKSEIFDDQFSVERPDGSNFTLKIRSTKLEDSAMYFCASSWTGTNEQYFGPGTRLTVT.

V and J are TRBV6-1 and TRBJ1-5; TRBD1 matches at 9 bases. The CDR3 is 16 amino acids. Germline CDR1 MNHNS, CDR2 SASEGT. V dropped 2 bases and J dropped 3; count of bases not matched to a gene: 5. CDR3 amino acids: CASSEQGQGNNQPQHF. CDR3 DNA sequence: TGTGCCAGCAGTGAACAAGGACAGGGGAACAATCAGCCCCAGCATTTT.

This chain joins TRBV9 and TRBJ1-2; tentatively, D is TRBD1 (6 bases). Deletions cut 0 bases from V and 0 bases from J, with 6 bases between. Germline V gene sequence: CDR1 SGDLS, CDR2 YYNGEE. The CDR3 extends over 14 amino acids. This chain's CDR3 is CASSVAGANYGYTF. The CDR3 coding sequence is TGTGCCAGCAGCGTAGCAGGGGCTAACTATGGCTACACCTTC. The full variable domain, completed using reference TRBV9 and TRBJ1-2, is DSGVTQTPKHLITATGQRVTLRCSPRSGDLSVYWYQQSLDQGLQFLIQYYNGEERAKGNILERFSAQQFPDLHSELNLSSLELGDSALYFCASSVAGANYGYTFGSGTRLTVV.

The chain couples TRBV11-2 to TRBJ2-2; 9 nucleotides agree with TRBD2. This CDR3 has 15 residues. From germline, CDR1 is SGHAT and CDR2 FQNNGV. J was trimmed by 7 bases and V by 7 bases; bases with no gene match: 10. The CDR3 loop reads CASIRAGGPYGELFF. CDR3 nucleotide sequence: TGTGCCAGCATCCGGGCGGGAGGGCCTTACGGGGAGCTGTTTTTT.

The chain couples TRBV21-1 to TRBJ1-1. TRBV21-1 is annotated as a pseudogene. CDR3 length: 14 amino acids. The CDR3, as DNA: TGTGCCAGCAGCAAAGTAGCCAGGAACACTGAAGCTTTCTTT. This translates into CASSKVARNTEAFF.

V usage is TRBV27 and J usage is TRBJ1-2; D remains ambiguous. Trimming took off 8 bases at V and 4 bases at J, with 11 bases between the two ends. The CDR3 runs 12 residues. Looked up from germline, CDR1 is MNHEY and CDR2 is SMNVEV (reference sequence). The CDR3 bases are TGTGCCAGCTCTGAGAGGGTCTATGGCTACACCTTC. Translation gives CASSERVYGYTF.

The V and J genes are TRBV28 and TRBJ2-5, with 7 bases fitting TRBD1. The CDR3 spans 14 residues. V was clipped by 3 bases and J by 6 bases; unmatched bases: 7. Germline V gene data show CDR1 as MDHEN and CDR2 as SYDVKM. CDR3 DNA sequence: TGTGCCAGCAGTTTTGGGGCAGGGGGAAAGACCCAGTACTTC. It specifies CASSFGAGGKTQYF.

The chain joins TRBV9 to TRBJ1-1, with D unresolved. This CDR3 is built from 13 residues. Germline values: CDR1 SGDLS, CDR2 YYNGEE. The V end was cut by 2 bases, the J end by 2 bases, with 7 bases between. CDR3 residues: CASSVELNTEAFF. Here the CDR3 DNA reads TGTGCCAGCAGCGTGGAGCTTAACACTGAAGCTTTCTTT.

The J gene is TRBJ2-5, the V gene TRBV5-1; the D gene is possibly TRBD2 (6 bases). The ends were cut back, 2 bases at V and 3 bases at J, with 17 bases in the middle. Germline CDR1 and CDR2: SGHRS and YFSETQ. CDR3 length equals 16 residues. The CDR3 sequence is CASSFGGGLVKETQYF. The CDR3 DNA reads TGCGCCAGCAGCTTCGGGGGAGGCCTAGTTAAAGAGACCCAGTACTTC.

This clone was seen only once. This chain uses TRBV5-1 with TRBJ2-7, with 8 bases that match TRBD2. This CDR3 is 15 amino acids long. With V trimmed by 1 base and J by 4 bases, 7 bases remained unmatched. CDR1 is SGHRS, CDR2 YFSETQ, per germline. CDR3 sequence: CASSLRRGEVYEQYF. Here the CDR3 DNA reads TGCGCCAGCAGCTTGAGGCGGGGGGAGGTTTACGAGCAGTACTTC. The full variable domain, in which reference TRBV5-1 and TRBJ2-7 provide the parts outside the CDR3, is KAGVTQTPRYLIKTRGQQVTLSCSPISGHRSVSWYQQTPGQGLQFLFEYFSETQRNKGNFPGRFSGRQFSNSRSEMNVSTLELGDSALYLCASSLRRGEVYEQYFGPGTRLTVT.

This chain links TRBV6-1 with TRBJ2-7; D possibly uses TRBD1 or TRBD2 (5 bases each). This CDR3 is 15 amino acids long. Trimming cost V 5 bases and J 7 bases, with 21 bases left between them. CDR1 is MNHNS and CDR2 is SASEGT in the germline V gene. CDR3 region: CASSSARGYGREQYF. CDR3 nucleotide sequence: TGTGCCAGCAGTTCCGCGAGGGGCTACGGGCGTGAGCAGTACTTC.

The chain combines TRBV2 with TRBJ2-7, with a tentative D call TRBD1 (6 bases). The CDR3 is 13 amino acids. V shed 6 bases and J shed 3 bases, with 12 bases lying between them. CDR1 and CDR2 from the germline V gene are SNHLY and FYNNEI. CDR3 residues: CASSWGPLYEQYF. In DNA, the CDR3 is TGTGCCAGCAGCTGGGGGCCCCTCTACGAGCAGTACTTC.

The V and J genes are TRBV9 and TRBJ2-1, with D maybe TRBD2 (7 bases). Trimming stripped 0 bases from V and 10 bases from J, with 17 bases between. This CDR3 spans 15 amino acids. Germline loops: CDR1 SGDLS, CDR2 YYNGEE. The CDR3 loop is CASSVGGRETEEQFF. The CDR3 DNA sequence: TGTGCCAGCAGCGTAGGGGGGCGGGAGACTGAGGAGCAGTTCTTC.